The rows below give T cell receptor beta chains drawn from one sample of a study of a mutant IDH1 vaccine in newly diagnosed glioma. These receptors have no identified antigens. Using immunoSEQ multiplex PCR, the repertoire was profiled, and TCRdb retains in-frame clones only, with some absent. The sample lists roughly 120,000 clones, almost 90% occurring once. The sample in question was PBMCs, obtained from a glioma patient whose treatment included an IDH1 peptide vaccine. The receptors were sampled from a woman aged 50 to 65 with glioma. Both conserved end residues are part of each CDR3. Each record gives: CDR3 protein, V gene.

CASSIDRGETQYF TRBV7-3
CASIGHRNTEAFF TRBV6-5
CASSQFRDRVGAEQYF TRBV23-1
CASSPRTGGGPDTQYF TRBV27
CASSQVGRDTEAFF TRBV4-2
CASSISVEGYNEQFF TRBV19
CASSPTQGYGYTF TRBV7-9
CASSVERLTDTQYF TRBV9
CASSSTSGSSHEQYF TRBV6-1
CASSSLAGGIDTQYF TRBV7-2
CASSSGQGAIYGYTF TRBV27
CAISESWGPGNTIYF TRBV10-3
CASSAGPGQGYGYTF TRBV2
CASTFRVEETQYF TRBV7-6
CASSSSGTARSGNTIYF TRBV9
CASSFQGIFNEQYF TRBV28
CAISVSAGSGNTIYF TRBV10-3
CAISEAGGGTDTQYF TRBV10-3
CASSEAGLHQPQHF TRBV10-2
CAWSGQGGEKLFF TRBV30
CASSLLARLTDTQYF TRBV27
CASSLGGQPQHF TRBV7-8
CASSVAGQAEAFF TRBV9
CASMGGSNQPQHF TRBV27
CAWSVHSLFRSGQGGGRTDTQYF TRBV30
CASSGSSGRLTDTQYF TRBV5-4
CASSVGEGATDTQYF TRBV5-5
CASSVAPGYYEQYF TRBV9
CASSLDPTGQGYTF TRBV11-3
CASSFAPASGASVETQYF TRBV7-7
CATSRGWLRGGTGVTEQYF TRBV15
CASRKTGENTIYF TRBV6-5
CSVGTDLNTEAFF TRBV29-1
CSAIEGEKAFF TRBV20-1
CASCGTDYNEQFF TRBV28
CASSPDVDIAGELFF TRBV5-4
CASNLANTGELFF TRBV10-2
CASSLRGGGNQPQHF TRBV7-3
CASSPLEGSYNEQFF TRBV7-3
CASSGEGSSYNSPLHF TRBV9